These 26 T cell receptor beta chains came from one sample sequenced in a study of shared clonotypes between healthy human individuals (dated by TCRdb to the early 2020s). Library preparation was by the immunoSEQ multiplex PCR assay. As stored in TCRdb, this immuneACCESS dataset retains in-frame rearrangements with V and J assigned. A fraction of the clones does not appear; measured against another copy, unresolved V genes explain less than half of the discrepancy, and the remainder lacks a known reason. The table for this sample lists about 980,000 clones; less than 85% of them were counted only once. 1.5% of the sample lies in the top ten. The sequencing sample was made of memory CD4+ T cells sorted from blood. The meaning of the sample's cell subset or site label: CD45RA-negative fraction. The source of these receptors is a man aged 18 to 29 in good health.

The V gene is TRBV6-4, the J gene TRBJ2-3; possibly TRBD2 for D (5 bases). Germline assignment: CDR1 MRHNA and CDR2 SNTAGT. The CDR3 is made up of 14 amino acids. The V end was cut by 2 bases, the J end by 5 bases, with 11 bases between. In DNA, the CDR3 is TGTGCCAGCAGTGACAACTCTCGGGGAGATACGCAGTATTTT. This encodes CASSDNSRGDTQYF.

The chain uses TRBV19 and TRBJ1-1, with D tentatively TRBD1 (6 bases). The germline gives CDR1 LNHDA, CDR2 SQIVND (reference sequence). V was cut by 8 bases and J by 0 bases, with 10 bases left in between. This CDR3 comprises 13 residues. CDR3 DNA sequence: TGTGCCAGTGGGGGCCATCTGAACACTGAAGCTTTCTTT. It is translated as CASGGHLNTEAFF.

The chain is built from TRBV13 and TRBJ2-7; TRBD2 matches 7 bases. The CDR3 sequence is 15 residues long. Per germline, CDR1 PRHDT and CDR2 FYEKMQ (reference sequence). V dropped 1 base and J dropped 6; count of bases not matched to a gene: 9. The CDR3 region has the DNA TGTGCCAGCAGCTTAGAGCGGGACTCCAAAAGCGAGCAGTACTTC. This codes for CASSLERDSKSEQYF.

The rearrangement uses TRBV30 and TRBJ1-2; D uncertain. Germline CDR1 is GTSNPN and CDR2 is SVGIG (reference sequence). Trimming left V 2 bases short and J 7 bases short, with 14 bases between. The CDR3 is made up of 13 amino acids. CDR3 amino acids: CAWSSNGSRGYTF. The CDR3 nucleotides read TGTGCCTGGAGTAGCAACGGGAGCCGTGGCTACACCTTC.

V gene TRBV7-8 combines with J gene TRBJ2-6; no clear D gene. CDR1 and CDR2 (germline): SGHVS, FQNEAQ. CDR3 length: 14 residues. The V end was cut by 5 bases, the J end by 1 base, with 6 bases between. The CDR3 DNA reads as TGTGCCAGCAGCCCCATGTCTGGGGCCAACGTCCTGACTTTC. Amino acid sequence: CASSPMSGANVLTF.

About this clone itself: Compared with germline, one end of the junction differs, possibly owing to a read error. This rearrangement joins TRBV6-1 to TRBJ2-2, with D possibly being TRBD1 (5 bases). The CDR3 spans 13 residues. Germline V gives CDR1 MNHNS, CDR2 SASEGT. CDR3 region: CASRTQGSGELFF. The CDR3 DNA sequence: TGTGCTAGCAGGACCCAGGGTAGCGGGGAGCTGTTTTTT.

The rearrangement links TRBV5-4 to TRBJ2-1; 7 bases match TRBD2. The CDR3 runs to 16 residues. The germline CDR1 and CDR2 sequences are SGHNT and YYREEE (reference sequence). J lost 2 bases, V lost 4 bases, and 9 bases had no gene match. CDR3 amino acids: CASSASGAGTYNEQFF. The DNA of the CDR3 is TGTGCCAGCAGCGCGAGCGGGGCCGGCACCTACAATGAGCAGTTCTTC.

This clone is a singleton in its sample. This CDR3 reads CASSLRLGADTQYF. The CDR3 DNA reads TGTGCCAGCAGCTTAAGACTAGGCGCAGATACGCAGTATTTT. The gene calls are TRBV6-5 and TRBJ2-3; D perhaps matches TRBD2 (6 bases). Trimming took off 6 bases at V and 4 bases at J, with 14 bases between the two ends. Germline CDR1 reads MNHEY; CDR2 reads SVGAGI. The CDR3 is 14 amino acids.

The rearrangement uses TRBV5-1 and TRBJ2-3, with no clear D. The CDR3 has 18 amino acids. The germline CDR1 and CDR2 sequences are SGHRS and YFSETQ. V was cut by 0 bases and J by 3 bases, with 20 bases left in between. The CDR3 loop is CASSLEGIRAAYTDTQYF. CDR3 bases: TGCGCCAGCAGCTTGGAGGGTATCCGCGCCGCATATACAGATACGCAGTATTTT.

This clone was seen a handful of times. The CDR3 region has the DNA TGTGCCAGCAGCCCAAAAAGTAACGAGCAGTACTTC. Amino acids: CASSPKSNEQYF. The J gene is TRBJ2-7, the V gene TRBV7-8, with unresolved D. Trimming cost V 5 bases and J 5 bases, with 10 bases left between them. The CDR3 covers 12 residues. CDR1 and CDR2 from the germline V gene are SGHVS and FQNEAQ.

V gene TRBV5-1 combines with J gene TRBJ2-1, with TRBD2 identical over 9 bases. CDR1 is SGHRS, CDR2 YFSETQ, per germline. V trimming: 0 bases; J trimming: 6 bases; junction bases outside the gene matches: 4. The CDR3 has 15 amino acids. Here the CDR3 DNA reads TGCGCCAGCAGCTTGGTTAGCGGGAGCGGCAATGAGCAGTTCTTC. It translates to CASSLVSGSGNEQFF.

The chain joins TRBV6-6 to TRBJ1-2, with TRBD1 matching over 8 bases. Germline V gene sequence: CDR1 MNHNY, CDR2 SVGAGI (reference sequence). The V and J ends lost 5 bases and 5 bases, in that order; junction bases with no gene match: 13. CDR3 length: 16 amino acids. This CDR3 is CASSSPGQGGGYGYTF. The CDR3 DNA reads as TGTGCCAGCAGTAGCCCCGGACAGGGAGGGGGATATGGCTACACCTTC.

This clone came up once. The chain links TRBV2 to TRBJ2-3, with 12 bases matching TRBD2. V trimming: 6 bases; J trimming: 2 bases; junction bases outside the gene matches: 12. The CDR3 extends over 18 amino acids. Germline V gene data show CDR1 as SNHLY and CDR2 as FYNNEI. The CDR3, as DNA: TGTGCCAGCAGATCAGGACTAGCGGGGATTATTACCACAGATACGCAGTATTTT. It codes for CASRSGLAGIITTDTQYF.

The rearrangement links TRBV19 to TRBJ2-2, with D possibly called TRBD1 or TRBD2 (6 bases each). The CDR3 contains 16 residues. Trimming stripped 5 bases from V and 0 bases from J, with 13 bases between. Germline CDR1 is LNHDA and CDR2 is SQIVND (reference sequence). The CDR3 DNA follows: TGTGCCAGTAGTCCCCGTGGGGGGCCGAACACCGGGGAGCTGTTTTTT. Protein product: CASSPRGGPNTGELFF.

The V call is TRBV28, the J call TRBJ1-2; 7 bases agree with TRBD1. V was pared by 6 bases and J by 6 bases, with 16 bases of the junction left unmatched. The CDR3 is made up of 16 amino acids. CDR1 MDHEN and CDR2 SYDVKM come from the germline V gene. Here the CDR3 reads CASSEPSGGGGDGYTF. The CDR3 DNA reads TGTGCCAGCAGCGAGCCCTCAGGGGGAGGGGGGGATGGCTACACCTTC.

The chain joins TRBV11-2 to TRBJ1-3; D gene ambiguous. Germline V gene sequence: CDR1 SGHAT, CDR2 FQNNGV. The germline V and J ends were trimmed by 4 bases and 2 bases, with 6 bases remaining between them. This CDR3 has 13 amino acids. CDR3 in amino acids: CASSWTAGNTIYF. CDR3 nucleotides: TGTGCCAGCAGCTGGACGGCTGGAAACACCATATATTTT. Full variable domain (remainder filled in from reference TRBV11-2 and TRBJ1-3): EAGVAQSPRYKIIEKRQSVAFWCNPISGHATLYWYQQILGQGPKLLIQFQNNGVVDDSQLPKDRFSAERLKGVDSTLKIQPAKLEDSAVYLCASSWTAGNTIYFGEGSWLTVV.

The chain uses TRBV5-4 and TRBJ2-7; no clear D. This CDR3 has 12 residues. Per germline, CDR1 SGHNT and CDR2 YYREEE (reference sequence). V lost 0 bases and J lost 5, with 6 bases in between. The CDR3: CASSLGFNEQYF. DNA for the CDR3: TGTGCCAGCAGCTTGGGTTTCAACGAGCAGTACTTC. Full variable domain (remainder filled in from reference TRBV5-4 and TRBJ2-7): ETGVTQSPTHLIKTRGQQVTLRCSSQSGHNTVSWYQQALGQGPQFIFQYYREEENGRGNFPPRFSGLQFPNYSSELNVNALELDDSALYLCASSLGFNEQYFGPGTRLTVT.

V usage is TRBV12-5 and J usage is TRBJ1-1, with a possible D match to TRBD1 (5 bases). Trimming took off 0 bases at V and 5 bases at J, with 22 bases between the two ends. The CDR3 spans 18 residues. Per germline, CDR1 LGHNT and CDR2 FRNRAP. CDR3 protein: CASGLVLRDWPMGTEAFF. As DNA, the CDR3 is TGTGCTAGTGGTTTGGTACTGAGGGACTGGCCGATGGGTACTGAAGCTTTCTTT.

A single count supports this clone. CDR3 DNA: TGTGCCAGCGGGGGGAGGCGGTACCTTGAACAACTGGCCAAAAACATTCAGTACTTC. This codes for CASGGRRYLEQLAKNIQYF. The chain links TRBV5-4 to TRBJ2-4, with D perhaps TRBD2 (6 bases). Germline-derived CDR1 and CDR2 are SGHNT and YYREEE (reference sequence). The CDR3 is made up of 19 amino acids. Trimming removed 7 bases from V and 1 base from J, with 27 bases in between.

Notes on this clone: A much bigger clone sits one base away, suggesting this may be a read error. V usage is TRBV19 and J usage is TRBJ1-6; no clear D. Germline V gene sequence: CDR1 LNHDA, CDR2 SQIVND (reference sequence). The CDR3 contains 12 residues. V lost 5 bases and J lost 7, with 6 bases in between. CDR3 protein: CASSSGNSPLHF. CDR3 coding DNA: TGTGCCAGTAGTTCCGGGAATTCACCCCTCCACTTT.

Written as DNA, the CDR3 is TGTGCCAGCGGGACAGGGGGCAAAGTCCCTTACTTC. As protein: CASGTGGKVPYF. This chain links TRBV2 with TRBJ2-7, with 12 bases aligning to TRBD1. J lost 13 bases, V lost 8 bases, and 9 bases had no gene match. CDR1 and CDR2 (germline): SNHLY, FYNNEI. The length of the CDR3 is 12 residues.

The gene calls are TRBV5-1 and TRBJ2-3; 8 bases are a match to TRBD2. Germline CDR1 and CDR2: SGHRS and YFSETQ. CDR3 length: 16 residues. J lost 9 bases, V lost 1 base, and 13 bases had no gene match. In DNA form, the CDR3 reads TGCGCCAGCAGCTTGTCTGATTATAGCGGGGTAGACACGCAGTATTTT. It translates to CASSLSDYSGVDTQYF. The variable domain in full, with the rest retrieved from reference TRBV5-1 and TRBJ2-3, is KAGVTQTPRYLIKTRGQQVTLSCSPISGHRSVSWYQQTPGQGLQFLFEYFSETQRNKGNFPGRFSGRQFSNSRSEMNVSTLELGDSALYLCASSLSDYSGVDTQYFGPGTRLTVL.

J is TRBJ1-1 and V is TRBV5-1; D is undetermined. The germline V gene has CDR1 SGHRS and CDR2 YFSETQ. Trimming removed 0 bases from V and 4 bases from J, with 7 bases in between. The CDR3 is 13 amino acids. The DNA of the CDR3 is TGCGCCAGCAGCTTGGATTGGGGCACTGAAGCTTTCTTT. Protein: CASSLDWGTEAFF. Full variable domain (rest looked up from reference TRBV5-1 and TRBJ1-1): KAGVTQTPRYLIKTRGQQVTLSCSPISGHRSVSWYQQTPGQGLQFLFEYFSETQRNKGNFPGRFSGRQFSNSRSEMNVSTLELGDSALYLCASSLDWGTEAFFGQGTRLTVV.

The table lists this clone with a few counts. The CDR3 bases are TGCAGCGCCAAACGGACTAGCGGTACCTACGAGCAGTACTTC. Protein: CSAKRTSGTYEQYF. The rearrangement links TRBV29-1 to TRBJ2-7; TRBD2 agrees at 10 bases. The CDR3 has 14 amino acids. With V trimmed by 7 bases and J by 2 bases, 8 bases remained unmatched. CDR1 is SQVTM and CDR2 is ANQGSEA in the germline V gene.

On this clone: Just one base apart from a much larger clone, this may be a read error. At the DNA level, this CDR3 is encoded by other sequences in the same sample as well. The chain links TRBV6-5 to TRBJ2-3, with unresolved D. The CDR3 has 12 residues. V gave up 4 bases and J gave up 0 bases, with 2 bases separating them. Germline CDR1 is MNHEY and CDR2 is SVGAGI. CDR3 bases: TGTGCCAGCAGTTCGAGCACAGATACGCAGTATTTT. Residues: CASSSSTDTQYF.

The chain has TRBV7-8 and TRBJ1-2; D is ambiguous. Germline values: CDR1 SGHVS, CDR2 FQNEAQ. This CDR3 region has 11 residues. The V and J ends lost 4 bases and 8 bases respectively, with 8 bases between them. CDR3 sequence (DNA): TGTGCCAGCAGCTCACTGAGGGGCTACACCTTC. This encodes CASSSLRGYTF.